This is a list of T cell receptor beta chains from one sample in a study of T cells in Graves' hyperthyroidism and ophthalmopathy. TCRdb processed the multiplex PCR reads anew with MiXCR; each CDR3 protein has one entry. Among about 420,000 distinct CDR3 sequences listed, 15% to 19% were seen once. The sequencing input was blood. The receptors shown here come from a woman between 18 and 29 years old with Graves' hyperthyroidism. Each CDR3 is given with its conserved first and last residue. Size is stated for part of the rows, as once, few or many counts, or as a class when the clone is expanded.

J gene: TRBJ2-1; clone size: many; V gene: TRBV6-2/TRBV6-3; CDR3 protein: CASSYGGQHDEQFF
J gene: TRBJ2-7; clone size: many; V gene: TRBV2; CDR3 protein: CASRTGPGVVDEQYF
J gene: TRBJ2-1; clone size: many; V gene: TRBV2; CDR3 protein: CASKGLANEQFF
J gene: TRBJ2-1; clone size: many; V gene: TRBV6-5; CDR3 protein: CASSYLGQGATEQFF
J gene: TRBJ1-2; clone size: few; V gene: TRBV7-9; CDR3 protein: CAGSLPSGAYGYTF
J gene: TRBJ1-1; clone size: NA; V gene: TRBV20-1; CDR3 protein: CSARDASYTEAFF
J gene: TRBJ1-4; clone size: NA; V gene: TRBV6-2/TRBV6-3; CDR3 protein: CASSYSDRDEKLFF
J gene: TRBJ1-2; clone size: few; V gene: TRBV3-1; CDR3 protein: CASSQLGTGPRGYTF
J gene: TRBJ1-1; clone size: NA; V gene: TRBV27; CDR3 protein: CDSSGTANTEAFF
J gene: TRBJ1-1; clone size: many; V gene: TRBV6-1; CDR3 protein: CASSFPLTENTEAFF
J gene: TRBJ2-7; clone size: many; V gene: TRBV10-3; CDR3 protein: CAISPAPRAYEQYF
J gene: TRBJ1-5; clone size: many; V gene: TRBV10-3; CDR3 protein: CATQGQSNQPQHF
J gene: TRBJ2-3; clone size: many; V gene: TRBV5-1; CDR3 protein: CASSLVDRVEDTQYF
J gene: TRBJ2-5; clone size: many; V gene: TRBV7-8; CDR3 protein: CASSERGSGGPLQETQYF
J gene: TRBJ2-4; clone size: NA; V gene: TRBV24-1; CDR3 protein: CATSQGLKGIQYF
J gene: TRBJ2-1; clone size: many; V gene: TRBV3-1; CDR3 protein: CASSRSGGDNEQFF
J gene: TRBJ2-5; clone size: few; V gene: TRBV6-5; CDR3 protein: CASSYVRGAQETQYF
J gene: TRBJ2-5; clone size: many; V gene: TRBV6-2/TRBV6-3; CDR3 protein: CASSDSGLPGQETQYF
J gene: TRBJ1-4; clone size: many; V gene: TRBV11-2; CDR3 protein: CASSLVPGPPNEKLFF
J gene: TRBJ2-7; clone size: many; V gene: TRBV10-3; CDR3 protein: CAISDGYEQYF
J gene: TRBJ1-5; clone size: NA; V gene: TRBV19; CDR3 protein: CASSWDRADQPQHF
J gene: TRBJ1-1; clone size: many; V gene: TRBV27; CDR3 protein: CASSFTRYTEAFF
J gene: TRBJ2-2; clone size: many; V gene: TRBV6-1; CDR3 protein: CASRFWKENTGELFF
J gene: TRBJ2-7; clone size: many; V gene: TRBV5-1; CDR3 protein: CASSRGQAGAYEQYF